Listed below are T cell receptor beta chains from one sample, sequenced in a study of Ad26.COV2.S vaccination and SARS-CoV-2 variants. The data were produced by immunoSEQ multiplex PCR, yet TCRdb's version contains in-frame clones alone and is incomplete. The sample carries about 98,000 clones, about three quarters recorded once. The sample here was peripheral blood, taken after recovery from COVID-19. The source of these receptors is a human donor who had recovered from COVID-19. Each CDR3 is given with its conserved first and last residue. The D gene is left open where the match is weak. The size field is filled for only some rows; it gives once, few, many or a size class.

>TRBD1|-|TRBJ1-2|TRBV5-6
CASSLDRAGYGYTF
TGTGCCAGCAGCTTAGACAGGGCGGGCTATGGCTACACCTTC
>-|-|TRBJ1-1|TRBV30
CAWSDWDRLNTEAFF
TGTGCCTGGAGTGATTGGGACCGCTTGAACACTGAAGCTTTCTTT
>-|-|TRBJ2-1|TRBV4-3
CASRGPGSKYNEQFF
TGCGCCAGCAGAGGTCCAGGGTCCAAATACAATGAGCAGTTCTTC
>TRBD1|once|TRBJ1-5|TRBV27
CASSFPRDRGPQHF
TGTGCCAGCAGTTTCCCTCGGGACAGAGGGCCCCAGCATTTT
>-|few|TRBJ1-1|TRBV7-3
CASSWSLNTEAFF
TGTGCCAGCAGCTGGAGCCTGAACACTGAAGCTTTCTTT
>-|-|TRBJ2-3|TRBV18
CASSLEPDTQYF
TGTGCCAGCTCACTAGAACCAGATACGCAGTATTTT
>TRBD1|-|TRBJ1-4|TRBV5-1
CASSVDRGHDEKLFF
TGCGCCAGCAGCGTGGACAGGGGCCATGATGAAAAACTGTTTTTT
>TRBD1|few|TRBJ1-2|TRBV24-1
CATSDTNGQGFNYGYTF
TGTGCCACCAGTGATACCAACGGACAGGGATTTAACTATGGCTACACCTTC
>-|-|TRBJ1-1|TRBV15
CATSAGDFNTEAFF
TGTGCCACCAGCGCGGGGGATTTCAACACTGAAGCTTTCTTT
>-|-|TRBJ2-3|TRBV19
CASKEGRKPYTDTQYF
TGTGCCAGTAAGGAAGGGCGGAAGCCATATACAGATACGCAGTATTTT
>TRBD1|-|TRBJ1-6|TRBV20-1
CSASAPRTGYGDSPLHF
TGCAGTGCTAGTGCCCCCCGGACAGGGTACGGGGATTCACCCCTCCACTTT
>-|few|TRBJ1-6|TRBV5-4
CAMNSGQIDSPLHF
TGTGCCATGAATTCCGGGCAGATTGATTCACCCCTCCACTTT
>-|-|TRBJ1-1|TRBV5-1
CASTDPGLYTEAFF
TGCGCCAGCACCGATCCAGGGTTGTACACTGAAGCTTTCTTT
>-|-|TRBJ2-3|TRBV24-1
CATSDLTEDTQYF
TGTGCCACCAGTGATTTGACCGAGGATACGCAGTATTTT
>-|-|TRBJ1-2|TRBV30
CAWSAVLGGYTF
TGTGCCTGGAGTGCAGTCCTAGGGGGCTACACCTTC
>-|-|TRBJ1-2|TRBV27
CASSSYRDAYGYTF
TGTGCCAGCAGTTCGTACAGGGATGCCTATGGCTACACCTTC
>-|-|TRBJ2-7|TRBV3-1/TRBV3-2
CASSQFPSYEQYF
TGTGCCAGCAGCCAGTTCCCTTCCTACGAGCAGTACTTC
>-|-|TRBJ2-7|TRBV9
CASSVDPSGSYEQYF
TGTGCCAGCAGCGTAGACCCAAGCGGATCCTACGAGCAGTACTTC
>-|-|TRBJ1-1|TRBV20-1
CSASLQDTEAFF
TGCAGTGCTAGTCTGCAAGACACTGAAGCTTTCTTT
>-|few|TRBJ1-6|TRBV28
CASSLSSGQGYSPLHF
TGTGCCAGCAGTTTATCCTCGGGCCAGGGTTATTCACCCCTCCACTTT
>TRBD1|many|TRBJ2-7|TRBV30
CAWSGQTGAYEQYF
TGTGCCTGGAGTGGACAAACAGGGGCGTACGAGCAGTACTTC
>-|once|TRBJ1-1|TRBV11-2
CASSLSWDTEAFF
TGTGCCAGCAGCTTAAGCTGGGACACTGAAGCTTTCTTT